This entry is about one TCR beta chain. Its cognate antigen is unknown. The record originates from a study of cytomegalovirus exposure and HLA in healthy donors. Looking at the study overall: HLA-typed donors contributed around 82 million unique TCRs, which were held in an early data release. General study points: Researchers counted around 150 TCR beta chains as cytomegalovirus-associated. Researchers reportedly found TCR beta sequences accurately predicted most subjects' HLA-A and HLA-B alleles.

PCR involved 60 Vbeta and 13 Jbeta primers. In the study's own analysis: In a later analysis, some 10 million of 60 million to 80 million unique beta chains occurred in at least two donors. Repertoires were generated with immunoSEQ multiplex PCR, while TCRdb's copy carries only in-frame clones and drops some. V and J calls and clone size are as listed in that table; D and trimming were resolved from the DNA. The data show tens of thousands of clones, around 75% seen once. Sequencing was done on a sample of PBMCs. This TCR was recovered from a woman in her thirties in good health and CMV-seropositive.

The CDR3 DNA sequence: TGTGCCAGTACCCTTAGGGGGGGTGGGAATCAGCCCCAGCATTTT. This translates into CASTLRGGGNQPQHF. This chain links TRBV19 with TRBJ1-5; possible D gene TRBD1, 6 bases. The CDR3 totals 15 residues. Germline V gives CDR1 LNHDA, CDR2 SQIVND (reference sequence). V lost 7 bases, J lost 4 bases, and 17 bases lay in between.